The 7 T cell receptor beta chains below were found in one sample sequenced in a study of T cell responses to AZD1222 COVID-19 vaccine. Sequencing used immunoSEQ multiplex PCR; TCRdb keeps in-frame clones, though not all of them. The data contain some 140,000 clones, approximately 91% of them seen just once; the ten biggest clones take up 1.5% to 2%. The sample was peripheral blood, taken on day 0 of AZD1222 vaccination. All receptors derive from an adult in good health.

The genes are TRBV12-3 or TRBV12-4 and TRBJ1-2; D is uncertain. CDR3 length equals 11 residues. V gave up 6 bases and J gave up 8 bases, with 10 bases separating them. The CDR3 coding sequence is TGTGCCAGCAGCCGCGGACTAGGCTACACCTTC. As protein: CASSRGLGYTF.

The V gene is TRBV25-1, the J gene TRBJ2-7, with TRBD1 identical over 10 bases. Germline trimming cut 4 bases from V and 5 bases from J; bases unmatched to any gene: 8. Germline values: CDR1 MGHDK, CDR2 SYGVNS. The CDR3 extends over 15 amino acids. DNA for the CDR3: TGTGCCAGCAGTGGACTGGGACAGGGGACCCACGAGCAGTACTTC. This encodes CASSGLGQGTHEQYF.

The chain uses TRBV29-1 and TRBJ2-1; TRBD2 matches at 13 bases. Trimming removed 3 bases from V and 3 bases from J; junction bases left unmatched: 8. CDR3 length: 17 residues. CDR1 is SQVTM, CDR2 ANQGSEA, per germline. In nucleotides, the CDR3 is TGCAGCGTTGAGCGACTAGCGGGAGGCAAGAACTACAATGAGCAGTTCTTC. It yields the protein CSVERLAGGKNYNEQFF.

The chain is built from TRBV2 and TRBJ2-3; TRBD2 aligns across 11 bases. The CDR3 runs 17 residues. The germline V gene encodes CDR1 SNHLY and CDR2 FYNNEI. Germline trimming cut 6 bases from V and 2 bases from J; bases unmatched to any gene: 10. The CDR3 reads CASRRKLAGDPTDTQYF. DNA of the CDR3: TGTGCCAGCAGGCGCAAACTAGCGGGAGATCCCACAGATACGCAGTATTTT.

The V gene is TRBV28, the J gene TRBJ2-7; TRBD2 agrees at 14 bases. The CDR3 has 15 residues. V lost 6 bases, J lost 2 bases, and 3 bases stayed unmatched. The germline gives CDR1 MDHEN, CDR2 SYDVKM. CDR3 loop: CASSRTSGRTYEQYF. In DNA form, the CDR3 reads TGTGCCAGCAGCCGGACTAGCGGGAGGACCTACGAGCAGTACTTC.

The chain is built from TRBV12-5 and TRBJ1-1; D unclear. Trimming cost V 2 bases and J 0 bases, with 4 bases left between them. Germline values: CDR1 LGHNT, CDR2 FRNRAP. This CDR3 has 13 residues. CDR3 region: CASGLYVNTEAFF. CDR3 nucleotide sequence: TGTGCTAGTGGTTTGTATGTGAACACTGAAGCTTTCTTT.

The CDR3 DNA reads as TGTGCCAGCAGCCCAAGAGGGGGAGGTGGCACTGAAGCTTTCTTT. This codes for CASSPRGGGGTEAFF. J is TRBJ1-1 and V is TRBV7-3; possibly TRBD1 for D (6 bases). Germline V CDR1 and CDR2: SGHTA, FQGTGA. This CDR3 spans 15 amino acids. Deletions cut 5 bases from V and 4 bases from J, with 17 bases between.